These T cell receptor beta chains were read from a single sample in a study of a mutant IDH1 vaccine in newly diagnosed glioma. The antigens for these receptors are not known. TCRdb keeps only in-frame clones here, not all; method: immunoSEQ multiplex PCR. The sample holds 35,000 to 50,000 clones; roughly four fifths are singletons and the top ten take 5.1%. The sample in question was PBMCs, obtained from a glioma patient whose treatment included an IDH1 peptide vaccine. The receptors stem from a woman between 45 and 65 years old with glioma. Both conserved end residues are part of each CDR3. A D gene is named only where the DNA matches it firmly. Expanded clones get a size class; other rows say once, few or many, or leave the size out.

15,TRBD1,TRBJ2-3,NA,TRBV19,TGTGCCAGTAGTCCATACAGGGGATACACAGATACGCAGTATTTT,CASSPYRGYTDTQYF
12,NA,TRBJ1-1,NA,TRBV29-1,TGCAGCGTTGCACAGGCAGGCACTGAAGCTTTCTTT,CSVAQAGTEAFF
13,TRBD1,TRBJ1-2,NA,TRBV28,TGTGCCAGCAGTACCGGACAGGGCAGGGGCTACACCTTC,CASSTGQGRGYTF
13,NA,TRBJ1-1,NA,TRBV29-1,TGCAGCGTCGACTGGGGGTTTGGCACTGAAGCTTTCTTT,CSVDWGFGTEAFF
14,NA,TRBJ2-5,NA,TRBV5-1,TGCGCCAGCAGCGGGGGTGGCGAGGCGGAGACCCAGTACTTC,CASSGGGEAETQYF
16,TRBD1,TRBJ1-5,NA,TRBV19,TGTGCCAGTAGTCCCAGGACAGGGGGAGGCAATCAGCCCCAGCATTTT,CASSPRTGGGNQPQHF
13,NA,TRBJ1-1,few,TRBV5-4,TGTGCCAGCAGCTTTCTGGAGGGTTATGAAGCTTTCTTT,CASSFLEGYEAFF
12,NA,TRBJ1-1,NA,TRBV27,TGTGCCAGCAGTTCATTAGGAGCTGAAGCTTTCTTT,CASSSLGAEAFF
15,TRBD1,TRBJ1-5,NA,TRBV19,TGTGCCAGTAGTATGAGGACAGGGGCTTGGCAGCCCCAGCATTTT,CASSMRTGAWQPQHF
14,NA,TRBJ1-1,NA,TRBV5-1,TGCGCCAGCAGCTTGATGGGGATGAACACTGAAGCTTTCTTT,CASSLMGMNTEAFF
14,NA,TRBJ1-1,NA,TRBV5-4,TGTGCCAGCAGGGGGGGCAGTGTGAACACTGAAGCTTTCTTT,CASRGGSVNTEAFF
15,NA,TRBJ2-6,NA,TRBV5-6,TGTGCCAGCTACCTTACCTTCTCTGGGGCCAACGTCCTGACTTTC,CASYLTFSGANVLTF
13,NA,TRBJ1-1,NA,TRBV5-6,TGTGCCAGCAGCGGGGCGCTGAACACTGAAGCTTTCTTT,CASSGALNTEAFF
15,TRBD2,TRBJ2-1,NA,TRBV6-1,TGTGCCAGCAGCGACTCCGCAGCGGGGGGGTCCAGCAAGTTCTTC,CASSDSAAGGSSKFF
15,NA,TRBJ1-6,NA,TRBV7-9,TGTGCCAGCAGTCGCACGGGGGCAGAGAATTCACCCCTCCACTTT,CASSRTGAENSPLHF
17,NA,TRBJ2-1,NA,TRBV4-1,TGCGCCAGCAGCCAAGGTCCGGCAGGGGACCCCTACAATGAGCAGTTCTTC,CASSQGPAGDPYNEQFF
11,NA,TRBJ2-7,NA,TRBV28,TGTGCCAGCAGTCTCCAAGGGGAGCAGTACTTC,CASSLQGEQYF
15,NA,TRBJ2-1,NA,TRBV4-1,TGCGCCAGCAGCCAAGAGGGCACAGGGAGGGATGAGCAGTTCTTC,CASSQEGTGRDEQFF
15,TRBD2,TRBJ2-1,NA,TRBV10-3,TGTGCCATCAGTGTTAGCGGGGGGGCAGCCGATGAGCAGTTCTTC,CAISVSGGAADEQFF
15,TRBD2,TRBJ2-5,NA,TRBV5-8,TGTGCCAGCAGGAATCGGGACTACGCCCAAGAGACCCAGTACTTC,CASRNRDYAQETQYF
13,NA,TRBJ2-3,NA,TRBV7-9,TGTGCCAGCAGTCGAGCCAGCACAGATACGCAGTATTTT,CASSRASTDTQYF
15,TRBD1,TRBJ1-2,NA,TRBV19,TGTGCCAGTAGTGATCCGGGACAGAGCTCCTATGGCTACACCTTC,CASSDPGQSSYGYTF
12,NA,TRBJ1-1,NA,TRBV2,TGTGCCAGCAGCCTGGTGGGCAGGGAAGCTTTCTTT,CASSLVGREAFF
15,TRBD1,TRBJ1-4,NA,TRBV4-1,TGCGCCAGCAGCCAATCAAACAGGGGGAATGAAAAACTGTTTTTT,CASSQSNRGNEKLFF
13,NA,TRBJ2-7,few,TRBV19,TGTGCCAGTGGGCAGCCAAACTCCTACGAGCAGTACTTC,CASGQPNSYEQYF
15,TRBD1,TRBJ1-6,NA,TRBV6-5,TGTGCCAGCAGGCTCGTGGGACAGCGTAATTCACCCCTCCACTTT,CASRLVGQRNSPLHF
12,NA,TRBJ1-1,NA,TRBV6-5,TGTGCCATCGGGGGCTTTGACACTGAAGCTTTCTTT,CAIGGFDTEAFF
17,NA,TRBJ1-1,NA,TRBV15,TGTGCCACCAGCAGAGATTTCGGGCGTGGGACGTCCACTGAAGCTTTCTTT,CATSRDFGRGTSTEAFF
15,NA,TRBJ1-5,NA,TRBV5-1,TGCGCCAGCAGCTTGGCAGGGGCCCTCAATCAGCCCCAGCATTTT,CASSLAGALNQPQHF
14,NA,TRBJ2-1,NA,TRBV19,TGTGCCAGTAGTAGTAGGGGGGCCGGGGATGAGCAGTTCTTC,CASSSRGAGDEQFF
14,NA,TRBJ2-7,NA,TRBV6-5,TGTGCCAGCAGTTACTGGAGGACGGGCTCCGAGCAGTACTTC,CASSYWRTGSEQYF
13,NA,TRBJ2-2,NA,TRBV27,TGTGCCAGCTCTTCCCGGGCAACCGGGGAGCTGTTTTTT,CASSSRATGELFF
14,NA,TRBJ2-5,NA,TRBV5-1,TGCGCCAGCAGCCGCGGGACAATCCAAGAGACCCAGTACTTC,CASSRGTIQETQYF
14,NA,TRBJ2-1,NA,TRBV2,TGTGCCAGCAGATCCGTCAGCTCCTACAATGAGCAGTTCTTC,CASRSVSSYNEQFF
15,TRBD1,TRBJ2-1,NA,TRBV6-6,TGTGCCAGCAGTCAACAGGGGGGACCTTTGAATGAGCAGTTCTTC,CASSQQGGPLNEQFF
13,NA,TRBJ2-5,NA,TRBV15,TGTGCCACCAGCAGAGATATGCTGGAGACCCAGTACTTC,CATSRDMLETQYF
15,NA,TRBJ2-3,NA,TRBV10-3,TGTGCCATCAGTGAGTCCCGCGGTAGCACAGATACGCAGTATTTT,CAISESRGSTDTQYF
15,NA,TRBJ2-7,NA,TRBV7-2,TGTGCCAGCAGCTTTGCCGGGACGGGATTATACGAGCAGTACTTC,CASSFAGTGLYEQYF
14,NA,TRBJ2-4,NA,TRBV6-1,TGTGCCAGCAGCCAGTGGGGCCCCAAAAACATTCAGTACTTC,CASSQWGPKNIQYF
13,TRBD1,TRBJ1-2,NA,TRBV5-1,TGCGCCAGCAGCCTGGACAGGGGACTTGGCTACACCTTC,CASSLDRGLGYTF
15,NA,TRBJ1-1,NA,TRBV4-1,TGCGCCAGCAGCCAGCCTGGGGGGCGACGCATCGGAGCTTTCTTT,CASSQPGGRRIGAFF
16,TRBD1,TRBJ1-5,NA,TRBV30,TGTGCCTGGAGGAACCACAAGGGACAGGGAAATCAGCCCCAGCATTTT,CAWRNHKGQGNQPQHF
14,TRBD1,TRBJ1-1,NA,TRBV9,TGTGCCAGCAGCGTATCCGGGACAGGGCCTGAAGCTTTCTTT,CASSVSGTGPEAFF
13,TRBD1,TRBJ2-7,NA,TRBV29-1,TGCAGCGTTGAAGGGCAGGGGGTCAACGAGCAGTACTTC,CSVEGQGVNEQYF
13,NA,TRBJ2-1,NA,TRBV7-2,TGTGCCAGCAGCCTCGACCGCCGTGATGAGCAGTTCTTC,CASSLDRRDEQFF
16,NA,TRBJ2-3,NA,TRBV19,TGTGCCAGTAGTGGGGTCTGGGTGTCCCCATCAGATACGCAGTATTTT,CASSGVWVSPSDTQYF
12,NA,TRBJ2-5,once,TRBV19,TGTGCCAGCAGTCGAGGAATCGAGACCCAGTACTTC,CASSRGIETQYF
16,NA,TRBJ1-5,NA,TRBV15,TGTGCCACCAGCAGAGAGGCCGACACGGGCGGGTGGCCCCAGCATTTT,CATSREADTGGWPQHF
14,TRBD1,TRBJ2-3,NA,TRBV5-1,TGCGCCAGCAGCTCATGGACAGGGACAGATACGCAGTATTTT,CASSSWTGTDTQYF
13,NA,TRBJ2-7,NA,TRBV4-1,TGCGCCAGCAGCCCCACGGAGACTAGGGAGCAGTACTTC,CASSPTETREQYF